These 18 T cell receptor beta chains share one sample of origin, sequenced in a study of cytomegalovirus exposure and HLA in healthy donors. It was with 60 Vbeta and 13 Jbeta primers that the PCR ran. Data came from immunoSEQ multiplex PCR; TCRdb stores just in-frame clones and leaves some out. The profile shows approximately 160,000 clones, 70% of them singletons. The sample comprised PBMCs. These receptors came from a man aged 18 to 35 in good health and CMV-seropositive.

The gene calls are TRBV13 and TRBJ2-7; 7 positions agree with TRBD1. The V segment lost 6 bases and the J segment 4 bases; nucleotides outside the gene matches: 6. This CDR3 is built from 13 residues. Germline CDR1 and CDR2: PRHDT and FYEKMQ (reference sequence). As DNA, the CDR3 is TGTGCCAGCAGAGCAGGGGGACGGTACGAGCAGTACGTC. Its translation: CASRAGGRYEQYV.

This chain connects TRBV28 to TRBJ1-6; TRBD1 matches at 10 bases. The CDR3 is made up of 15 amino acids. Germline loops: CDR1 MDHEN, CDR2 SYDVKM. J lost 6 bases, V lost 6 bases, and 5 bases had no gene match. CDR3 bases: TGTGCCAGCAGGGTGGGGACAGGGGTTAATTCACCCCTCCACTTT. This translates into CASRVGTGVNSPLHF.

This clone has just a few counts. J is TRBJ2-5 and V is TRBV25-1, with 8 bases that match TRBD1. The CDR3 is 14 residues long. The germline gives CDR1 MGHDK, CDR2 SYGVNS. J was trimmed by 5 bases and V by 6 bases; bases with no gene match: 8. CDR3 sequence (DNA): TGTGCCAGCAGACTGACAGGGGAGCGGGAGACCCAGTACTTC. Its translation: CASRLTGERETQYF.

This clone was seen a handful of times. The chain employs TRBV7-2 and TRBJ1-5; the match to TRBD1 covers 7 bases. Germline CDR1 is SGHTA and CDR2 is FQGNSA. There are 15 residues in the CDR3. V lost 3 bases and J lost 7; bases outside the gene matches: 9. DNA for the CDR3: TGTGCCAGCAGCTTGGCCCCGGGACAGAACCAGCCCCAGCATTTT. Translated, it gives CASSLAPGQNQPQHF. Using reference TRBV7-2 and TRBJ1-5 for the parts outside the CDR3, the full variable domain is GAGVSQSPSNKVTEKGKDVELRCDPISGHTALYWYRQSLGQGLEFLIYFQGNSAPDKSGLPSDRFSAERTGGSVSTLTIQRTQQEDSAVYLCASSLAPGQNQPQHFGDGTRLSIL.

This clone was detected a few times. The chain carries TRBV19 and TRBJ1-5; D perhaps matches TRBD1 (5 bases). CDR3 size: 16 residues. The germline V gene encodes CDR1 LNHDA and CDR2 SQIVND (reference sequence). V was cut by 0 bases and J by 2 bases, with 11 bases left in between. CDR3 nucleotide sequence: TGTGCCAGTAGTATAGAAAGGGGAAGCGGCAATCAGCCCCAGCATTTT. It specifies CASSIERGSGNQPQHF.

The genes are TRBV5-4 and TRBJ2-5; the D is unclear. Trimming took off 2 bases at V and 0 bases at J, with 17 bases between the two ends. The CDR3 contains 17 residues. Germline CDR1 reads SGHNT; CDR2 reads YYREEE (reference sequence). CDR3 amino acids: CASSLGLGPRYQETQYF. DNA of the CDR3: TGTGCCAGCAGCTTAGGCTTGGGCCCCAGATACCAAGAGACCCAGTACTTC.

This clone showed up just a few times. CDR3 nucleotides: TGTGCCAGCAGCTTCGAGGGGGCGGGAACTGAAGCTTTCTTT. It encodes CASSFEGAGTEAFF. This rearrangement joins TRBV7-3 to TRBJ1-1; 7 positions agree with TRBD1. With V trimmed by 3 bases and J by 5 bases, 6 bases remained unmatched. CDR1 is SGHTA and CDR2 is FQGTGA in the germline V gene. The CDR3 extends over 14 amino acids.

This chain links TRBV19 with TRBJ1-5, with D perhaps TRBD1 (5 bases). The CDR3 length is 13 residues. Germline loops: CDR1 LNHDA, CDR2 SQIVND (reference sequence). Trimming pared 5 bases from V and 9 bases from J, leaving 14 bases between. CDR3 coding DNA: TGTGCCAGTAGTCCCGGGGGGGTAGGGCCCCAGCATTTT. Amino acids: CASSPGGVGPQHF.

The gene calls are TRBV28 and TRBJ2-2; 9 bases align to TRBD1. Germline V lookup: CDR1 MDHEN, CDR2 SYDVKM. The CDR3 has 14 amino acids. J was trimmed by 5 bases and V by 6 bases; bases with no gene match: 4. The CDR3 coding sequence is TGTGCCAGCAGACAGGGGGCGCGAACCGGGGAGCTGTTTTTT. This gives the protein CASRQGARTGELFF.

The chain is built from TRBV7-9 and TRBJ1-2; no clear D gene. The CDR3 is 13 amino acids. V was clipped by 3 bases and J by 8 bases, with 13 bases between them. Germline lookup yields CDR1 SEHNR and CDR2 FQNEAQ (reference sequence). The CDR3 DNA follows: TGTGCCAGCAGCTTGGCGCGGTCCCTCGGCTACACCTTC. This sequence encodes CASSLARSLGYTF.

The chain recombines TRBV9 with TRBJ1-2; TRBD1 agrees at 12 bases. The CDR3 consists of 17 residues. Germline CDR1 is SGDLS and CDR2 is YYNGEE. The ends lost 4 bases at V and 0 bases at J; junction bases unmatched: 7. CDR3 loop: CASSMGQGAGANYGYTF. DNA for the CDR3: TGTGCCAGCAGCATGGGACAGGGGGCCGGAGCTAACTATGGCTACACCTTC.

The V and J genes are TRBV2 and TRBJ1-5; D uncertain. Germline loops: CDR1 SNHLY, CDR2 FYNNEI. The CDR3 consists of 13 residues. Trimming took 2 bases from V and 4 from J, leaving 6 bases between them. CDR3: CASSELENQPQHF. CDR3 bases: TGTGCCAGCAGTGAATTGGAGAATCAGCCCCAGCATTTT.

The rearrangement links TRBV18 to TRBJ2-7, with a tentative D call TRBD2 (5 bases). Germline V gives CDR1 KGHSH, CDR2 LQKENI. This CDR3 has 13 amino acids. Trimming took off 5 bases at V and 3 bases at J, with 11 bases between the two ends. CDR3 in amino acids: CASSEGVNYEQYV. The CDR3 region has the DNA TGTGCCAGCTCAGAGGGCGTAAACTACGAGCAGTACGTC.

The J gene is TRBJ2-2, the V gene TRBV6-1; perhaps TRBD2 as D (6 bases). The CDR3 spans 15 residues. V was shortened by 7 bases and J by 0 bases, with 12 bases between the two germline ends. CDR1 MNHNS and CDR2 SASEGT come from the germline V gene. Here the CDR3 DNA reads TGTGCCAGCAATTTTAGGAGGGCGAACACCGGGGAGCTGTTTTTT. It is translated as CASNFRRANTGELFF.

The chain recombines TRBV29-1 with TRBJ1-2; 10 bases are shared with TRBD1. This CDR3 has 17 residues. Trimming at V came to 1 base and at J to 2 bases, leaving 10 bases not matched to a gene. Germline V lookup: CDR1 SQVTM, CDR2 ANQGSEA. The CDR3 DNA reads as TGCAGCGTTGAAGGTGGGGGACAGGGGCGGGGGAACTATGGCTACACCTTC. Translating it yields CSVEGGGQGRGNYGYTF.

The chain uses TRBV30 and TRBJ1-3; possible D gene TRBD1, 5 bases. The CDR3 extends over 15 amino acids. CDR1 is GTSNPN and CDR2 is SVGIG in the germline V gene (reference sequence). V was shortened by 0 bases and J by 4 bases, with 13 bases between the two germline ends. The CDR3 DNA is TGTGCCTGGAGTGTACAAGGGGCCAGAGGAAACACCATATATTTT. This translates into CAWSVQGARGNTIYF. Full variable domain (remainder filled in from reference TRBV30 and TRBJ1-3): SQTIHQWPATLVQPVGSPLSLECTVEGTSNPNLYWYRQAAGRGLQLLFYSVGIGQISSEVPQNLSASRPQDRQFILSSKKLLLSDSGFYLCAWSVQGARGNTIYFGEGSWLTVV.

CDR3: CASSEVAGGVGNEKLFF. The CDR3 DNA follows: TGTGCCAGCAGTGAAGTGGCAGGGGGCGTAGGTAATGAAAAACTGTTTTTT. This chain connects TRBV2 to TRBJ1-4; TRBD1 matches 8 bases. V shed 1 base, J shed 4 bases, and the junction held 8 bases outside the gene matches. The germline CDR1 and CDR2 sequences are SNHLY and FYNNEI. This CDR3 is 17 amino acids long.

The chain joins TRBV29-1 to TRBJ2-3, with D uncertain. The CDR3 covers 13 residues. V dropped 4 bases and J dropped 6 bases, with 14 bases sitting between them. Germline lookup yields CDR1 SQVTM and CDR2 ANQGSEA. CDR3 DNA sequence: TGCAGCGTTGTAATTGGTAGAACGGATACGCAGTATTTT. It encodes CSVVIGRTDTQYF.